The entry that follows covers one T cell receptor (beta chain) sequence. The antigen is undetermined. At least 5 micrograms of total RNA were extracted per sample. This entry is derived from a study of blood T cells in healthy people across ages. The study, taken as a whole, reports: Among long-lived donors, naive CD4+ cells were more numerous and diversity higher than in aged donors. Strong correlation linked observed beta diversity and percent naive T cells.

Primers used in a second PCR of roughly 6 to 11 cycles were a sample-barcoded 5' primer and a J-beta primer mix. A 12-random-nucleotide template-switch adaptor tagged each cDNA molecule. Via MiXCR, TCRdb re-called the 5' RACE reads, giving one row per CDR3 protein. The table records fewer than 1.5 million distinct CDR3 sequences, around two fifths of them present only once. Trimming removed 4 bases at V and 5 bases at J, with 13 bases between. Germline CDR1 MNHEY, CDR2 SMNVEV (reference sequence). CDR3 size: 14 residues. The chain links TRBV27 to TRBJ2-3; D remains unclear. Sequencing used blood. The sequence was obtained from a young woman in good health. CDR3 sequence: CASSSRFPRDTQYF. CDR3 in DNA: TGTGCCAGCAGTTCAAGGTTCCCGAGAGATACGCAGTATTTT.